What follows are 24 T cell receptor beta chains derived from one specimen sequenced in a study of shared clonotypes between healthy human individuals. The method was immunoSEQ multiplex PCR; TCRdb's version includes in-frame clones alone and lacks a portion of them. The repertoire consists of about 1.1 million clones, with more than 75% occurring once and the leading ten covering 0.52%. Sequenced: memory CD4+ T cells from PBMCs. Subset meaning: CD45RA-negative fraction. The receptors come from a man aged 18 to 29 in good health. Some clones in this sample may be carry-over from other donors' samples.

V and J are TRBV19 and TRBJ2-2; TRBD1 agrees at 9 bases. The V and J ends lost 5 bases and 10 bases, in that order; junction bases with no gene match: 17. This CDR3 has 17 residues. Per germline, CDR1 LNHDA and CDR2 SQIVND (reference sequence). The CDR3 region is CASSHSPGQGRGEELFF. CDR3 nucleotide sequence: TGTGCCAGTAGTCATTCCCCGGGACAGGGCCGGGGGGAGGAGCTGTTTTTT.

As to this clone: This sample includes further DNA sequences coding for the same CDR3. The V gene is TRBV9, the J gene TRBJ2-2, with D possibly TRBD2 on 5 matching bases. V lost 1 base to trimming and J lost 4 bases, with 5 bases between them. Looked up from germline, CDR1 is SGDLS and CDR2 is YYNGEE. The length of the CDR3 is 13 residues. The CDR3 nucleotides are TGTGCCAGCAGCGTAAGCGGCACCGGGGAGCTGTTTTTT. Translated, it gives CASSVSGTGELFF. Supplemented by reference TRBV9 and TRBJ2-2, the full variable domain reads DSGVTQTPKHLITATGQRVTLRCSPRSGDLSVYWYQQSLDQGLQFLIQYYNGEERAKGNILERFSAQQFPDLHSELNLSSLELGDSALYFCASSVSGTGELFFGEGSRLTVL.

This chain links TRBV28 with TRBJ1-5, with 9 positions matching TRBD1. CDR1 and CDR2 from the germline V gene are MDHEN and SYDVKM. V lost 1 base and J lost 6; bases outside the gene matches: 19. The CDR3 sequence is 20 residues long. The CDR3 spells CASSLFWRIGRTGAGQPQHF. The CDR3 coding sequence is TGTGCCAGCAGTTTATTTTGGAGGATCGGACGGACAGGGGCAGGTCAGCCCCAGCATTTT.

The V and J genes are TRBV7-2 and TRBJ2-1, with D possibly TRBD2 on 6 matching bases. Germline V gene sequence: CDR1 SGHTA, CDR2 FQGNSA. V shed 6 bases and J shed 7 bases, with 19 bases lying between them. The CDR3 runs 15 residues. The CDR3, as DNA: TGTGCCAGCAGTTCTGATCCCGCAGGGAGGAATGAGCAGTTCTTC. Amino acids: CASSSDPAGRNEQFF. The complete variable domain, with remaining parts taken from reference TRBV7-2 and TRBJ2-1, reads GAGVSQSPSNKVTEKGKDVELRCDPISGHTALYWYRQSLGQGLEFLIYFQGNSAPDKSGLPSDRFSAERTGGSVSTLTIQRTQQEDSAVYLCASSSDPAGRNEQFFGPGTRLTVL.

The chain carries TRBV20-1 and TRBJ2-3, with D hard to call. The V gene lost 5 bases and the J gene lost 13 bases, with 13 bases spanning the gap. Germline CDR1 and CDR2: DFQATT and SNEGSKA (reference sequence). The CDR3 runs to 10 residues. CDR3: CSAEPGSEYF. CDR3 nucleotide sequence: TGCAGTGCTGAACCGGGTTCGGAGTATTTT.

This clone occurred once. This chain joins TRBV18 and TRBJ1-1, with 8 bases that match TRBD1. CDR3 size: 18 residues. V shed 6 bases and J 0 bases; nucleotides not matched to a gene: 15. Per the germline V gene, CDR1 is KGHSH and CDR2 is LQKENI. Here the CDR3 reads CASSRKGGDRGMNTEAFF. For the CDR3, the DNA is TGTGCCAGCTCGCGAAAGGGCGGCGACAGGGGAATGAACACTGAAGCTTTCTTT.

The chain is built from TRBV5-1 and TRBJ1-2; no reliable D call. The CDR3 covers 13 residues. Germline values: CDR1 SGHRS, CDR2 YFSETQ. V was pared by 4 bases and J by 4 bases, with 11 bases between. CDR3 protein: CASSQMTSYGYTF. The CDR3, as DNA: TGCGCCAGCAGCCAAATGACTTCCTATGGCTACACCTTC.

This sequence joins TRBV7-3 and TRBJ2-1; 7 bases agree with TRBD2. Per germline, CDR1 SGHTA and CDR2 FQGTGA. The CDR3 is made up of 15 amino acids. The trim removed 5 bases at V and 1 base at J, leaving 5 bases unmatched. The CDR3 nucleotides are TGTGCCAGCAGCCTACTAGCGATATCCTACAATGAGCAGTTCTTC. Encoded protein: CASSLLAISYNEQFF.

The rearrangement links TRBV18 to TRBJ1-1; TRBD1 is a possible D gene (5 bases). The CDR3 sequence is 15 residues long. Germline lookup yields CDR1 KGHSH and CDR2 LQKENI. V was cut by 5 bases and J by 1 base, with 14 bases left in between. This CDR3 reads CASSFRGVKNTEAFF. The CDR3 region has the DNA TGTGCCAGCTCATTCCGAGGGGTGAAGAACACTGAAGCTTTCTTT.

The V call is TRBV5-1, the J call TRBJ2-5, with TRBD1 identical over 8 bases. The trim removed 3 bases at V and 4 bases at J, leaving 5 bases unmatched. Germline V gene data show CDR1 as SGHRS and CDR2 as YFSETQ. The CDR3 totals 14 residues. The CDR3 nucleotides are TGCGCCAGCAGCTCCCCAGACAGGGGAGAGACCCAGTACTTC. Residues: CASSSPDRGETQYF.

This chain uses TRBV27 with TRBJ2-1, with TRBD2 matching over 13 bases. The CDR3 is made up of 14 amino acids. V shed 6 bases, J shed 9 bases, and the junction held 5 bases outside the gene matches. In germline, CDR1 is MNHEY, CDR2 SMNVEV (reference sequence). CDR3 nucleotide sequence: TGTGCCAGCAGGGGACTAGCGGGAACCGGTGAGCAGTTCTTC. It translates to CASRGLAGTGEQFF.

V gene TRBV5-4 combines with J gene TRBJ2-2; D is perhaps TRBD2 (6 bases). This CDR3 is built from 14 residues. Trimming removed 3 bases at V and 7 bases at J, with 13 bases between. The V gene's germline CDR1 is SGHNT and CDR2 YYREEE (reference sequence). The CDR3 DNA follows: TGTGCCAGCAGCTACGGGGGAGCCGACGGGGAGCTGTTTTTT. Amino acid sequence: CASSYGGADGELFF.

This chain joins TRBV4-1 and TRBJ2-2, with 12 bases aligning to TRBD1. This CDR3 contains 19 residues. The V and J ends lost 4 bases and 7 bases, in that order; junction bases with no gene match: 16. CDR1 and CDR2 (germline): MGHRA, YSYEKL. Written as DNA, the CDR3 is TGCGCCAGCAGCCGCCGGAGGATGTGGGACAGGGGGCAGAACGGGGAGCTGTTTTTT. Translation: CASSRRRMWDRGQNGELFF.

About this clone itself: This CDR3 is also generated by other DNA sequences in the sample. The chain recombines TRBV27 with TRBJ2-7, with 7 bases lining up with TRBD1. Losses at the gene ends were 5 bases for V and 3 bases for J; bases not matched to a gene: 4. Per germline, CDR1 MNHEY and CDR2 SMNVEV (reference sequence). The CDR3 is 13 residues long. Written as DNA, the CDR3 is TGTGCCAGCAGTCCGCGGACAGGCTACGAGCAGTACTTC. Amino acid sequence: CASSPRTGYEQYF.

The gene calls are TRBV18 and TRBJ1-3, with TRBD1 as a possible D gene (6 bases). V was pared by 4 bases and J by 9 bases, with 10 bases between. Per germline, CDR1 KGHSH and CDR2 LQKENI. The CDR3 is made up of 12 amino acids. CDR3: CASSLDSGTIYF. The CDR3 bases are TGTGCCAGCTCACTGGACAGTGGCACCATATATTTT. Together with reference TRBV18 and TRBJ1-3, the CDR3 gives the full variable domain: NAGVMQNPRHLVRRRGQEARLRCSPMKGHSHVYWYRQLPEEGLKFMVYLQKENIIDESGMPKERFSAEFPKEGPSILRIQQVVRGDSAAYFCASSLDSGTIYFGEGSWLTVV.

The chain has TRBV15 and TRBJ1-4; D gene ambiguous. The CDR3 is made up of 15 amino acids. V was shortened by 1 base and J by 4 bases, with 10 bases between the two germline ends. Germline values: CDR1 LNHNV, CDR2 YYDKDF (reference sequence). The CDR3 DNA reads TGTGCCACCAGCAGAGGTCAGGTCGGTAATGAAAAACTGTTTTTT. Translation: CATSRGQVGNEKLFF.

The CDR3 sequence: CASTSGTEYEQYF. For the CDR3, the DNA is TGTGCCAGCACCTCCGGGACTGAATACGAGCAGTACTTC. The chain links TRBV7-9 to TRBJ2-7, with a tentative D call TRBD2 (6 bases). The CDR3 contains 13 residues. The germline V gene has CDR1 SEHNR and CDR2 FQNEAQ (reference sequence). Trimming cost V 7 bases and J 4 bases, with 14 bases left between them.

The chain is built from TRBV5-5 and TRBJ2-3, with a possible D match to TRBD1 (6 bases). The CDR3 extends over 14 amino acids. V was shortened by 0 bases and J by 6 bases, with 11 bases between the two germline ends. Germline CDR1 and CDR2: SGHKS and YYEKEE (reference sequence). The CDR3 nucleotides are TGTGCCAGCAGCTTGGGCAGGGGTTTCGATACGCAGTATTTT. This sequence encodes CASSLGRGFDTQYF. The full variable domain, completed using reference TRBV5-5 and TRBJ2-3, is DAGVTQSPTHLIKTRGQQVTLRCSPISGHKSVSWYQQVLGQGPQFIFQYYEKEERGRGNFPDRFSARQFPNYSSELNVNALLLGDSALYLCASSLGRGFDTQYFGPGTRLTVL.

The chain has TRBV5-1 and TRBJ2-1; TRBD2 matches 16 bases. After removal of 4 bases from V and 6 bases from J, the junction contained 7 bases not matched to a gene. CDR3 length: 17 amino acids. Germline lookup yields CDR1 SGHRS and CDR2 YFSETQ. In DNA form, the CDR3 reads TGCGCCAGCAGCACGCCGGGACTAGCGGGAGGGCCCAATGAGCAGTTCTTC. This codes for CASSTPGLAGGPNEQFF.

The chain is built from TRBV7-8 and TRBJ1-5, with 7 bases fitting TRBD1. The CDR3 runs 17 residues. The V and J ends lost 2 bases and 3 bases, in that order; junction bases with no gene match: 10. Per germline, CDR1 SGHVS and CDR2 FQNEAQ. Here the CDR3 DNA reads TGTGCCAGCAGCTTATCGCGACAGGGCCTACCCAATCAGCCCCAGCATTTT. Protein sequence: CASSLSRQGLPNQPQHF.

The chain carries TRBV6-5 and TRBJ1-4; D not resolved. In germline, CDR1 is MNHEY, CDR2 SVGAGI. This CDR3 has 15 amino acids. V was pared by 8 bases and J by 2 bases, with 15 bases between. The CDR3 coding sequence is TGTGCCAGCGGGATAGGACCGGCTACTAATGAAAAACTGTTTTTT. It translates to CASGIGPATNEKLFF.

With regard to this clone: Other DNA sequences of this sample code for an identical CDR3. Here the CDR3 DNA reads TGTGCCAGCAGCTTAACAGCTAACACCGGGGAGCTGTTTTTT. Its translation: CASSLTANTGELFF. The chain couples TRBV11-3 to TRBJ2-2; D gene ambiguous. Germline V gene sequence: CDR1 SGHNT, CDR2 YENEEA. The CDR3 spans 14 residues. V was shortened by 2 bases and J by 2 bases, with 6 bases between the two germline ends.

The chain carries TRBV7-2 and TRBJ2-7; no definite D call. Germline V gives CDR1 SGHTA, CDR2 FQGNSA. Trimming took off 2 bases at V and 5 bases at J, with 7 bases between the two ends. CDR3 length equals 12 residues. The CDR3: CASSLSENEQYF. The CDR3 region has the DNA TGTGCCAGCAGCTTAAGCGAGAACGAGCAGTACTTC.

This clone turned up a few times. The rearrangement uses TRBV7-2 and TRBJ1-2; 8 nucleotides agree with TRBD1. The CDR3 loop spans 14 amino acids. Trimming took 5 bases from V and 4 from J; bases not matched to a gene: 6. CDR1 is SGHTA and CDR2 is FQGNSA in the germline V gene. The chain's CDR3 is CASSIGQGSYGYTF. CDR3 in DNA: TGTGCCAGCAGCATAGGACAGGGCAGCTATGGCTACACCTTC.